These 8 T cell receptor beta chains share one sample of origin, sequenced in a study of beta chain features in type 1 diabetes. Their antigens are not known. Regarding the study as a whole: TCRB CDR3 length was moderately but significantly reduced in all four CD4+ subsets of Type 1 diabetes patients.

Every bit of the isolated RNA underwent reverse transcription, so sequencing read expressed TCRB transcripts. Repertoires were generated with immunoSEQ multiplex PCR, while TCRdb's copy carries only in-frame clones and drops some. The table has roughly 700,000 clones, under 15% seen once; the top ten hold about 0.02%. Material: naive CD4+ T cells from blood. The receptors were sampled from a man between 18 and 35 years old with type 1 diabetes.

The V and J genes are TRBV14 and TRBJ2-6, with D hard to call. V was clipped by 4 bases and J by 0 bases, with 7 bases between them. In germline, CDR1 is SGHDN, CDR2 FVKESK. CDR3 length: 15 amino acids. In DNA form, the CDR3 reads TGTGCCAGCAGCCCCCAGGCCTCTGGGGCCAACGTCCTGACTTTC. This sequence encodes CASSPQASGANVLTF.

CDR3 region: CASSKNSGTQYF. The CDR3 nucleotides are TGTGCCAGCAGTAAAAACAGCGGGACCCAGTACTTC. The rearrangement uses TRBV25-1 and TRBJ2-5, with a weak D call TRBD2 (5 bases). CDR1 and CDR2 from the germline V gene are MGHDK and SYGVNS. The CDR3 extends over 12 amino acids. V was shortened by 5 bases and J by 7 bases, with 11 bases between the two germline ends.

V usage is TRBV4-1 and J usage is TRBJ2-5, with 11 bases identical to TRBD2. The CDR3 contains 17 residues. In germline, CDR1 is MGHRA, CDR2 YSYEKL. The ends lost 5 bases at V and 4 bases at J; junction bases unmatched: 12. Here the CDR3 reads CASSYLLAGAAPETQYF. In DNA, the CDR3 is TGCGCCAGCAGCTACCTACTAGCGGGGGCCGCCCCAGAGACCCAGTACTTC.

The gene calls are TRBV18 and TRBJ2-7; a possible D gene is TRBD1 (5 bases). Trimming took off 5 bases at V and 6 bases at J, with 8 bases between the two ends. Per germline, CDR1 KGHSH and CDR2 LQKENI. The CDR3 extends over 11 amino acids. The CDR3 bases are TGTGCCAGCTCAGAAGGGGCCGAGCAGTACTTC. It codes for CASSEGAEQYF. Using reference TRBV18 and TRBJ2-7 for the parts outside the CDR3, the full variable domain is NAGVMQNPRHLVRRRGQEARLRCSPMKGHSHVYWYRQLPEEGLKFMVYLQKENIIDESGMPKERFSAEFPKEGPSILRIQQVVRGDSAAYFCASSEGAEQYFGPGTRLTVT.

This clone was seen a few times. The chain links TRBV19 to TRBJ1-5; tentative D call: TRBD1 (5 bases). V lost 4 bases and J 1 base, leaving 20 bases between the germline ends. CDR3 size: 18 residues. From germline, CDR1 is LNHDA and CDR2 SQIVND (reference sequence). The CDR3 sequence is CASSTRTYGQSSNQPQHF. In DNA, the CDR3 is TGTGCCAGTAGTACCCGGACCTACGGACAATCAAGCAATCAGCCCCAGCATTTT.

The gene calls are TRBV5-6 and TRBJ2-2; 7 bases align to TRBD1. The V gene end was trimmed by 1 base and the J gene end by 2 bases; junction bases not matched to a gene: 5. The germline V gene encodes CDR1 SGHDT and CDR2 YYEEEE. The CDR3 loop spans 16 amino acids. The CDR3 DNA is TGTGCCAGCAGCTTGTCCGGGACAGTAAACACCGGGGAGCTGTTTTTT. Its translation is CASSLSGTVNTGELFF. The variable domain in full, with the rest retrieved from reference TRBV5-6 and TRBJ2-2, is DAGVTQSPTHLIKTRGQQVTLRCSPKSGHDTVSWYQQALGQGPQFIFQYYEEEERQRGNFPDRFSGHQFPNYSSELNVNALLLGDSALYLCASSLSGTVNTGELFFGEGSRLTVL.

This clone was counted between two and nine times. The chain links TRBV30 to TRBJ1-1, with D unclear. The germline V gene has CDR1 GTSNPN and CDR2 SVGIG (reference sequence). The V end was cut by 2 bases, the J end by 6 bases, with 10 bases between. The CDR3 contains 12 residues. This chain's CDR3 is CAWSKGFSEAFF. As DNA, the CDR3 is TGTGCCTGGAGTAAGGGATTCTCTGAAGCTTTCTTT.

This chain connects TRBV29-1 to TRBJ2-1, with D hard to call. CDR1 SQVTM and CDR2 ANQGSEA come from the germline V gene. V gave up 7 bases and J gave up 4 bases, with 8 bases separating them. CDR3 length equals 11 residues. CDR3 region: CSGFGYNEQFF. The CDR3, as DNA: TGCAGCGGCTTTGGGTACAATGAGCAGTTCTTC.